This TCR beta chain is drawn from a study of blood T cell repertoires in COVID-19. Study-wide context: Acute-phase and convalescent COVID-19 samples originated in the United States, Italy and Spain. T cells, B-cell-depleted T cells, or PBMCs supplied cDNA or gDNA.

In the original workflow: Cell counts per sample came from amplifying reference gene primers. TCRdb's table, derived via immunoSEQ multiplex PCR, lists solely in-frame clones and lacks some. V, J and clone size reflect that table, while D and trimming were determined from the DNA. The sample lists fewer than 200,000 clones; roughly four fifths were seen once. Germline CDR1 SGHNT, CDR2 YENEEA. CDR3 length equals 16 residues. The J segment lost 6 bases and the V segment lost 3 bases, leaving 6 bases of the junction unmatched. The origin of this receptor is a man between 35 and 55 years old who had recovered from COVID-19. Material for sequencing was peripheral blood. This sequence joins TRBV11-3 and TRBJ2-3; 13 bases agree with TRBD2. CDR3 protein: CASSFRLAGGGDTQYF. The CDR3 DNA reads TGTGCCAGCAGCTTTAGACTAGCGGGGGGAGGGGATACGCAGTATTTT. Supplemented by reference TRBV11-3 and TRBJ2-3, the full variable domain reads EAGVVQSPRYKIIEKKQPVAFWCNPISGHNTLYWYLQNLGQGPELLIRYENEEAVDDSQLPKDRFSAERLKGVDSTLKIQPAELGDSAVYLCASSFRLAGGGDTQYFGPGTRLTVL.